A selection of T cell receptor beta chains follows, all from one sample in a study of blood T cell repertoires in COVID-19. Clones were read by immunoSEQ multiplex PCR, and TCRdb kept only the in-frame ones, dropping some. The data hold hundreds of thousands of clones, with around 85% observed a single time. Material for sequencing was PBMCs or T cells enriched from blood (not recorded which). All receptors come from a woman between 45 and 65 years old who had recovered from COVID-19. The CDR3 runs from the conserved cysteine through the conserved F or W. The D gene is left open where the match is weak. Clone size is shown for a subset of rows, as once, few, many or a class of expanded clone.

CDR3: CASSLRAGGAGELFF
DNA: TGTGCCAGCAGCTTGAGAGCTGGAGGGGCCGGGGAGCTGTTTTTT
J: TRBJ2-2
V: TRBV7-2
D: -
length: 15
size: -

CDR3: CASSFPGQGSFYGYTF
DNA: TGTGCCAGCAGCTTCCCGGGACAGGGGTCATTCTATGGCTACACCTTC
J: TRBJ1-2
V: TRBV5-4
D: TRBD1
length: 16
size: -

CDR3: CASTRQGDNSPLHF
DNA: TGTGCCAGCACCAGGCAGGGGGATAATTCACCCCTCCACTTT
J: TRBJ1-6
V: TRBV2
D: TRBD1
length: 14
size: -

CDR3: CASSYQRTGGSYGYTF
DNA: TGTGCCAGCAGTTACCAAAGGACAGGGGGGTCCTATGGCTACACCTTC
J: TRBJ1-2
V: TRBV6-5
D: TRBD1
length: 16
size: many

CDR3: CSVGSSAGAFGEQYF
DNA: TGCAGCGTTGGATCCTCAGCGGGAGCCTTCGGCGAGCAGTACTTC
J: TRBJ2-7
V: TRBV29-1
D: TRBD2
length: 15
size: -

CDR3: CASNQGRLAGTDTQYF
DNA: TGTGCCAGCAACCAGGGTCGACTAGCGGGCACAGATACGCAGTATTTT
J: TRBJ2-3
V: TRBV21-1
D: -
length: 16
size: -

CDR3: CASSIQGRANTIYF
DNA: TGTGCCAGTAGTATCCAGGGCAGGGCAAACACCATATATTTT
J: TRBJ1-3
V: TRBV19
D: -
length: 14
size: few

CDR3: CASSLDRATEAFF
DNA: TGTGCCAGCAGCTTGGACAGGGCCACTGAAGCTTTCTTT
J: TRBJ1-1
V: TRBV5-4
D: -
length: 13
size: once

CDR3: CASSQDLIGWGYTF
DNA: TGCGCCAGCAGCCAAGATCTTATTGGCTGGGGCTACACCTTC
J: TRBJ1-2
V: TRBV4-1
D: -
length: 14
size: -

CDR3: CASSPSGGAVSGAFF
DNA: TGTGCCAGCAGCCCCTCAGGTGGGGCGGTAAGTGGGGCTTTCTTT
J: TRBJ1-1
V: TRBV7-2
D: -
length: 15
size: -

CDR3: CASGYGQTNTEAFF
DNA: TGTGCTAGTGGTTATGGACAGACGAACACTGAAGCTTTCTTT
J: TRBJ1-1
V: TRBV12-5
D: -
length: 14
size: -

CDR3: CASSPRTDSPLHF
DNA: TGTGCCAGCAGTCCCCGGACTGATTCACCCCTCCACTTT
J: TRBJ1-6
V: TRBV28
D: -
length: 13
size: -

CDR3: CASSLDNSGNTIYF
DNA: TGCGCCAGCAGCTTGGACAACTCTGGAAACACCATATATTTT
J: TRBJ1-3
V: TRBV5-1
D: -
length: 14
size: -

CDR3: CASSPDRGGFNEQFF
DNA: TGTGCCAGCAGCCCAGACAGGGGGGGCTTCAATGAGCAGTTCTTC
J: TRBJ2-1
V: TRBV7-2
D: TRBD1
length: 15
size: once

CDR3: CASRPQGYYGYTF
DNA: TGTGCCAGCAGGCCACAGGGGTACTATGGCTACACCTTC
J: TRBJ1-2
V: TRBV6-5
D: TRBD1
length: 13
size: once

CDR3: CASSVGQGDNSPLHF
DNA: TGTGCCAGCAGTGTAGGCCAGGGGGATAATTCACCCCTCCACTTT
J: TRBJ1-6
V: TRBV2
D: TRBD1
length: 15
size: -

CDR3: CAWRVIQGRAFF
DNA: TGTGCCTGGAGGGTAATTCAGGGGAGAGCTTTCTTT
J: TRBJ1-1
V: TRBV30
D: -
length: 12
size: -

CDR3: CASSSSYGSLLETQYF
DNA: TGTGCCAGCAGTTCTAGTTATGGGAGTCTTTTAGAGACCCAGTACTTC
J: TRBJ2-5
V: TRBV6-5
D: -
length: 16
size: -

CDR3: CASSYHGSRGNEQFF
DNA: TGTGCCAGCAGTTACCACGGGTCCCGGGGGAATGAGCAGTTCTTC
J: TRBJ2-1
V: TRBV6-5
D: -
length: 15
size: -

CDR3: CASSAGVSKTQYF
DNA: TGTGCCAGTTCTGCAGGGGTATCGAAGACCCAGTACTTC
J: TRBJ2-5
V: TRBV19
D: -
length: 13
size: -

CDR3: CASSNGLENQPQHF
DNA: TGTGCCAGCAGTAATGGGCTGGAAAATCAGCCCCAGCATTTT
J: TRBJ1-5
V: TRBV6-2/TRBV6-3
D: -
length: 14
size: few

CDR3: CASSQDSRGNQPQHF
DNA: TGTGCCAGCAGCCAAGATTCCAGGGGGAATCAGCCCCAGCATTTT
J: TRBJ1-5
V: TRBV3-1/TRBV3-2
D: TRBD1
length: 15
size: -